Listed below are T cell receptor beta chains from one sample, sequenced in a study of cytomegalovirus exposure and HLA in healthy donors. Clones were read by immunoSEQ multiplex PCR, and TCRdb kept only the in-frame ones, dropping some. The table includes about 160,000 clones, approximately 75% detected once. Sequencing input: PBMCs. These receptors came from a woman aged 18-35 years in good health and CMV-seronegative. Both conserved end residues are part of each CDR3. The D gene is left open where the match is weak. Rows give clone size only sometimes, using once, few, many, or a class for an expanded clone.

j_gene	d_gene	abundance	v_gene	CDR3nt	CDR3aa
TRBJ2-6	NA	NA	TRBV30	TGTGCCTGGAGTGCGGGCCCGGGGGGGGCCAACGTCCTGACTTTC	CAWSAGPGGANVLTF
TRBJ1-1	NA	NA	TRBV7-9	TGTTCCAGCAGCTTAGGAGGGAACACTGAAGCTTTCTTT	CSSSLGGNTEAFF
TRBJ2-1	TRBD2	NA	TRBV2	TGTGCCAGCAGTGAATCGCTAGCGGGATACAATGAGCAGTTCTTC	CASSESLAGYNEQFF
TRBJ2-4	TRBD1	NA	TRBV7-9	TGTGCCAGCAGCTTACAGGGGGTAGCCAAAAACATTCAGTACTTC	CASSLQGVAKNIQYF
TRBJ2-5	NA	once	TRBV7-2	TGTGCCAGCAGCTCCCTCGGGGAGACCCAGTACTTC	CASSSLGETQYF
TRBJ2-3	TRBD1	NA	TRBV30	TGTGCCTGGAGTTGGGACAGTAGTACAGATACGCAGTATTTT	CAWSWDSSTDTQYF
TRBJ1-2	TRBD1	NA	TRBV28	TGTGCCAGCAGTTCTCCCCCCCGGACAGGGAGGCATGGCTACACCTTC	CASSSPPRTGRHGYTF
TRBJ1-5	NA	NA	TRBV19	TGTGCCAGTAGTATACCCCGACATCTTTATCAGCCCCAGCATTTT	CASSIPRHLYQPQHF
TRBJ2-1	TRBD2	NA	TRBV30	TGTGCCTGGACCGGGACTAGCGGATACAATGAGCAGTTCTTC	CAWTGTSGYNEQFF
TRBJ2-1	TRBD2	once	TRBV10-3	TGTGCCATCAGGCCTTCCTTAGCGGGAGCTATTAATGAGCAGTTCTTC	CAIRPSLAGAINEQFF
TRBJ1-5	NA	NA	TRBV27	TGTGCCAGCAGTGCCTACGGACAGCTTGATCAGCCCCAGCATTTT	CASSAYGQLDQPQHF
TRBJ1-1	TRBD1	NA	TRBV27	TGTGCCAGCAGTCCCCGGGACAGGGCGTTGAGCACTGAAGCTTTCTTT	CASSPRDRALSTEAFF
TRBJ1-3	NA	NA	TRBV7-2	TGTGCCAGCAGCAGTACAGCCAACTCTGGAAACACCATATATTTT	CASSSTANSGNTIYF
TRBJ2-1	NA	once	TRBV9	TGTGCCAGCAGCGTAGTGAGCCAGGGATCACTAAATGAGCAGTTCTTC	CASSVVSQGSLNEQFF
TRBJ2-7	NA	NA	TRBV9	TGTGCCAGCAGCGTACCGGGTGGCAGAGGGAACTACGAGCAGTACTTC	CASSVPGGRGNYEQYF
TRBJ1-1	NA	few	TRBV7-9	TGTGCCAGCAGCCCCGAGTACTTTTATACTGAAGCTTTCTTT	CASSPEYFYTEAFF
TRBJ2-2	TRBD1	NA	TRBV6-1	TGTGCCAGCAGTCCCACAGGGGTGGGCACCGGGGAGCTGTTTTTT	CASSPTGVGTGELFF
TRBJ1-6	NA	NA	TRBV4-1	TGCGCCAGCAGCCAAGACGGGTTGAGCTCCTATAATTCACCCCTCCACTTT	CASSQDGLSSYNSPLHF
TRBJ2-7	NA	NA	TRBV12-5	TGTGCTAGTGGTTTGGAAACCTACGAGCAGTACTTC	CASGLETYEQYF
TRBJ1-5	NA	NA	TRBV28	TGTGCCAGCAGTCTTGAGTCGTACCTTTCCGGGCCCCAGCATTTT	CASSLESYLSGPQHF
TRBJ2-7	TRBD2	NA	TRBV2	TGTGCCAGCAGTGAAGGGACTAGAAGCTCCTACGAGCAGTACTTC	CASSEGTRSSYEQYF
TRBJ1-3	TRBD1	NA	TRBV5-6	TGTGCCAGCAGCCAGGGGGCATACGGAAACACCATATATTTT	CASSQGAYGNTIYF
TRBJ2-1	TRBD2	NA	TRBV27	TGTGCCAGCAGAGCCACCGGGACTAGCTCTTACAATGAGCAGTTCTTC	CASRATGTSSYNEQFF